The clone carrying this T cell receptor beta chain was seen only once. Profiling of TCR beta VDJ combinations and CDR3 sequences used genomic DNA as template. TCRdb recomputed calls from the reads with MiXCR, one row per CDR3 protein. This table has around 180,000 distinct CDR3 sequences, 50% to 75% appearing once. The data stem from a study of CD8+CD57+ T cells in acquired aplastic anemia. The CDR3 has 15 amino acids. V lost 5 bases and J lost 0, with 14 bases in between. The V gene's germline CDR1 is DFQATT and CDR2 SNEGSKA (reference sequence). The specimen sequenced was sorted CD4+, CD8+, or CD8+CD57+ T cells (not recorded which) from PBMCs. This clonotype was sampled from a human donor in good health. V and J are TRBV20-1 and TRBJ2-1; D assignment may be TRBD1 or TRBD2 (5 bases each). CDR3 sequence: CSASSPGSSYNEQFF. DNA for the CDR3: TGCAGTGCTTCTAGCCCAGGGAGCTCCTACAATGAGCAGTTCTTC.